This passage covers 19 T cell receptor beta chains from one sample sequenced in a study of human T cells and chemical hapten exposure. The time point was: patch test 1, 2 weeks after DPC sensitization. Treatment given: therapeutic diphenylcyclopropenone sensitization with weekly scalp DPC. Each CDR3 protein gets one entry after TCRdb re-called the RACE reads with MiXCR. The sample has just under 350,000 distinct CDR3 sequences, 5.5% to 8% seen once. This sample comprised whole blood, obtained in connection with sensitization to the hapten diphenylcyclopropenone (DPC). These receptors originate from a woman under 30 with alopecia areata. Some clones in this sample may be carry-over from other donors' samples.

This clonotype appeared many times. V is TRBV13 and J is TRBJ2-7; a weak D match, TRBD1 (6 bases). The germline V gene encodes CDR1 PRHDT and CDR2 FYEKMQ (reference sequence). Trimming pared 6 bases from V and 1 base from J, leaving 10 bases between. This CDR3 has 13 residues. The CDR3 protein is CASRHTGSYEQYF. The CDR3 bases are TGTGCCAGCAGACATACAGGGTCCTACGAGCAGTACTTC.

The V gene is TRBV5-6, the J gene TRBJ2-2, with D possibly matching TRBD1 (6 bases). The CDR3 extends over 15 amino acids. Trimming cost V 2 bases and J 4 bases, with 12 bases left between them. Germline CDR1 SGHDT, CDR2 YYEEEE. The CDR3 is CASSLLTGITGELFF. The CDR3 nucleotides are TGTGCCAGCAGCTTACTAACAGGGATCACCGGGGAGCTGTTTTTT.

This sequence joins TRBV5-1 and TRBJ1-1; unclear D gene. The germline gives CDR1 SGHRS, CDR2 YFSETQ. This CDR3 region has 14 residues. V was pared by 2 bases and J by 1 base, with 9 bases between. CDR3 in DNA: TGCGCCAGCAGCTTCGGTCGGGGGAACACTGAAGCTTTCTTT. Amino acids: CASSFGRGNTEAFF.

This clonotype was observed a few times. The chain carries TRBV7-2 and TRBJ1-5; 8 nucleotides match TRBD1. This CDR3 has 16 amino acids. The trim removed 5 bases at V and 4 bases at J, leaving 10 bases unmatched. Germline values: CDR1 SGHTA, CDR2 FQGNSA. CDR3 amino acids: CASSLDPRTGNQPQHF. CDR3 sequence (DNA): TGTGCCAGCAGCCTAGATCCGAGGACAGGGAATCAGCCCCAGCATTTT.

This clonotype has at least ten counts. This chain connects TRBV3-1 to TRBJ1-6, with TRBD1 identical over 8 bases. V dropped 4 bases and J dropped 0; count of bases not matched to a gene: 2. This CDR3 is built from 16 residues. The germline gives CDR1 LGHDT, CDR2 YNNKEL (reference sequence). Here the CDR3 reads CASSPGQGSYNSPLHF. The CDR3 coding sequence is TGTGCCAGCAGCCCCGGACAGGGCTCCTATAATTCACCCCTCCACTTT.

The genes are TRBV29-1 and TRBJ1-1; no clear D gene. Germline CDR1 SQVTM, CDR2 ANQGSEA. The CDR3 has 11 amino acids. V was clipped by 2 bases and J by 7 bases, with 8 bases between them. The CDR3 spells CSVELNGEAFF. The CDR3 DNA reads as TGCAGCGTTGAACTGAACGGTGAAGCTTTCTTT.

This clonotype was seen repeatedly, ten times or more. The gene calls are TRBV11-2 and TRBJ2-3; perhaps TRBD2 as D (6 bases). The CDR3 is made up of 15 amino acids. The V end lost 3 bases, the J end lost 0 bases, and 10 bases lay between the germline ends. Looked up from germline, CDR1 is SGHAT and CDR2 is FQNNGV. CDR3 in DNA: TGTGCCAGCAGCTTTCTGGGACTGAGCACAGATACGCAGTATTTT. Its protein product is CASSFLGLSTDTQYF.

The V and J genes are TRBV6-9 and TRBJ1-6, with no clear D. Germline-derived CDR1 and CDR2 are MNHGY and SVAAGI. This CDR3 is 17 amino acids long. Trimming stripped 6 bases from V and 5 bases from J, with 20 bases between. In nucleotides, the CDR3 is TGTGCCAGCAGGAAACCTCTAGCGTGGGAGAATAATTCACCCCTCCACTTT. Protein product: CASRKPLAWENNSPLHF.

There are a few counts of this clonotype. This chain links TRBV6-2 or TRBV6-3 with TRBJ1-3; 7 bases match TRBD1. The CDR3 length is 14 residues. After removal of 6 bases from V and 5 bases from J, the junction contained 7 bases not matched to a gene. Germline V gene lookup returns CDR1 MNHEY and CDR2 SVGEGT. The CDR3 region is CASRPPDRRNTIYF. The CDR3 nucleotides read TGTGCCAGCAGACCTCCGGACAGGAGAAACACCATATATTTT.

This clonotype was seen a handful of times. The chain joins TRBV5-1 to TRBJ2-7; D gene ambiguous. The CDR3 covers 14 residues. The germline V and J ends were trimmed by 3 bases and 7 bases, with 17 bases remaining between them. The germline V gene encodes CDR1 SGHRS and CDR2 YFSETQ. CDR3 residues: CASSSGLTTREQYF. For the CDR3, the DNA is TGCGCCAGCAGCTCCGGCTTAACGACGAGGGAGCAGTACTTC. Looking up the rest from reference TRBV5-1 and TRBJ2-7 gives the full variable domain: KAGVTQTPRYLIKTRGQQVTLSCSPISGHRSVSWYQQTPGQGLQFLFEYFSETQRNKGNFPGRFSGRQFSNSRSEMNVSTLELGDSALYLCASSSGLTTREQYFGPGTRLTVT.

The CDR3 here is CASMNGTGYQPQHF. CDR3 DNA sequence: TGTGCCAGCATGAACGGGACAGGGTATCAGCCCCAGCATTTT. This chain connects TRBV6-1 to TRBJ1-5; 9 nucleotides agree with TRBD1. V was pared by 7 bases and J by 5 bases, with 6 bases of the junction left unmatched. The germline gives CDR1 MNHNS, CDR2 SASEGT. The CDR3 consists of 14 residues.

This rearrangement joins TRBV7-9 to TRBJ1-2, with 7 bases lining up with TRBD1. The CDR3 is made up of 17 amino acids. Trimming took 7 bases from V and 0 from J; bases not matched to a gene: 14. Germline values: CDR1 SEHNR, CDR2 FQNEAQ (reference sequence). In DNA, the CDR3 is TGTGCCAGCACCCTAACGAGACAGGGTGGCACTAACTATGGCTACACCTTC. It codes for CASTLTRQGGTNYGYTF.

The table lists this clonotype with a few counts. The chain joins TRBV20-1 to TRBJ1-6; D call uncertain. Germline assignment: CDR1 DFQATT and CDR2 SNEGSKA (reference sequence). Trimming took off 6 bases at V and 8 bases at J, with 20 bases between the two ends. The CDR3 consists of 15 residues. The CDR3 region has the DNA TGCAGTGCCACCCAATCTTCGGGAGGGTATTCACCCCTCCACTTT. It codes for CSATQSSGGYSPLHF.

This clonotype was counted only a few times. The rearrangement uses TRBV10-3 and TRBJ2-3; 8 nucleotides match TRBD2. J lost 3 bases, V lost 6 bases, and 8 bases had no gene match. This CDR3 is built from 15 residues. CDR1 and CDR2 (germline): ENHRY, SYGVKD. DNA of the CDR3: TGTGCCATCAGCGTTAGCGGGGTTGGGACAGATACGCAGTATTTT. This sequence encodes CAISVSGVGTDTQYF.

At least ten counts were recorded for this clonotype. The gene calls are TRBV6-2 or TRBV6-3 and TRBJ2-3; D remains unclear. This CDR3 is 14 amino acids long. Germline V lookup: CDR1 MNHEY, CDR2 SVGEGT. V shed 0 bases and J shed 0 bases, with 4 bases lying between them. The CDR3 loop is CASSYSESTDTQYF. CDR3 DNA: TGTGCCAGCAGTTACTCCGAAAGCACAGATACGCAGTATTTT.

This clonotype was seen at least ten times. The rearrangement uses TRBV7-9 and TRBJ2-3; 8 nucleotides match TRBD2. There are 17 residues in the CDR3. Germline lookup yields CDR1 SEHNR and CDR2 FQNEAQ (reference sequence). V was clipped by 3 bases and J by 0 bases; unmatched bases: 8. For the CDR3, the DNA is TGTGCCAGCAGCTTCGGGACTAGAGCGTCTAGCACAGATACGCAGTATTTT. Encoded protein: CASSFGTRASSTDTQYF.

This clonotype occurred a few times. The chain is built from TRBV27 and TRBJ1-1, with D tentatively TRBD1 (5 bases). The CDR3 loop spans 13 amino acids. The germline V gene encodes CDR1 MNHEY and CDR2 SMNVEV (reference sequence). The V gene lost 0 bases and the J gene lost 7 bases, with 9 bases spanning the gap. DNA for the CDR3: TGTGCCAGCAGTTTATCGTTGCAGGGTGAAGCTTTCTTT. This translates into CASSLSLQGEAFF.

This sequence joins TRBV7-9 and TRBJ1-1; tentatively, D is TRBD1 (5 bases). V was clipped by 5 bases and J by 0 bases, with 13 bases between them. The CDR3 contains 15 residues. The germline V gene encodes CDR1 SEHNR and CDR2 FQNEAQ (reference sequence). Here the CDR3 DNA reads TGTGCCAGCAGCCCGACGACAGCTATGAACACTGAAGCTTTCTTT. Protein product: CASSPTTAMNTEAFF.

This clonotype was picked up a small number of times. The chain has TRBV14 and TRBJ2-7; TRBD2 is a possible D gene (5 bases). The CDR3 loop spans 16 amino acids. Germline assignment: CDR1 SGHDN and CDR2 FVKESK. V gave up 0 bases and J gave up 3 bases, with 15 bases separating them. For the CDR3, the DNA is TGTGCCAGCAGCCAAGACGTCGGGGTTTTTCACTACGAGCAGTACTTC. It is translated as CASSQDVGVFHYEQYF.